These 7 T cell receptor beta chains originate from one sample sequenced in a study of T cells after yellow fever vaccination. TCRdb redid the calling of the 5' RACE reads with MiXCR, one entry per CDR3 protein. This table has more than 350,000 distinct CDR3 sequences, more than 9% appearing once. Sequencing used PBMCs, obtained on the day of the first yellow fever vaccination. Receptors originate from a man aged 18 to 30 who received the YFV17D yellow fever vaccine.

This clonotype occurred a few times. The chain is built from TRBV5-6 and TRBJ1-2, with a possible D match to TRBD1 (5 bases). V was trimmed by 4 bases and J by 0 bases, leaving 10 bases between them. The CDR3 loop spans 14 amino acids. CDR1 is SGHDT and CDR2 is YYEEEE in the germline V gene. CDR3 in amino acids: CASSPAGTNYGYTF. The CDR3 region has the DNA TGTGCCAGCAGCCCGGCAGGGACTAACTATGGCTACACCTTC.

This clonotype was picked up many times. The chain joins TRBV28 to TRBJ2-1, with a possible D match to TRBD1 (6 bases). V was shortened by 6 bases and J by 9 bases, with 18 bases between the two germline ends. CDR3 length equals 14 residues. Germline V gene data show CDR1 as MDHEN and CDR2 as SYDVKM. CDR3 nucleotides: TGTGCCAGCAGAAATGGGGGCGCGAAAACTGAGCAGTTCTTC. It specifies CASRNGGAKTEQFF.

This clonotype was seen a handful of times. The V call is TRBV29-1, the J call TRBJ2-2; D is possibly TRBD1 (5 bases). The germline V and J ends were trimmed by 5 bases and 4 bases, with 8 bases remaining between them. Germline lookup yields CDR1 SQVTM and CDR2 ANQGSEA. The CDR3 is 12 amino acids. The CDR3 DNA reads TGCAGCGTTTCCGACAGCACCGGGGAGCTGTTTTTT. It specifies CSVSDSTGELFF.

This clonotype has more than one count but fewer than ten. J is TRBJ2-2 and V is TRBV7-9; 11 positions match TRBD1. V was pared by 4 bases and J by 4 bases, with 5 bases of the junction left unmatched. Germline V lookup: CDR1 SEHNR, CDR2 FQNEAQ (reference sequence). The CDR3 length is 16 residues. The CDR3 loop reads CASSSPGQGVTGELFF. CDR3 DNA sequence: TGTGCCAGCAGCTCGCCGGGACAGGGGGTCACCGGGGAGCTGTTTTTT.

This clonotype has ten or more counts. This chain links TRBV6-2 or TRBV6-3 with TRBJ2-6; either TRBD1 or TRBD2 may fit D (5 bases each). Trimming took 2 bases from V and 3 from J, leaving 5 bases between them. This CDR3 is 14 amino acids long. CDR1 and CDR2 from the germline V gene are MNHEY and SVGEGT. This CDR3 reads CASSYGGGANVLTF. In nucleotides, the CDR3 is TGTGCCAGCAGTTACGGGGGTGGGGCCAACGTCCTGACTTTC.

This chain joins TRBV4-3 and TRBJ2-3; D is undetermined. V was shortened by 0 bases and J by 3 bases, with 7 bases between the two germline ends. The CDR3 extends over 14 amino acids. Per germline, CDR1 LGHNA and CDR2 YSLEER. This CDR3 is CASSQDRSTDTQYF. In DNA, the CDR3 is TGCGCCAGCAGCCAAGATCGGAGTACAGATACGCAGTATTTT.

Comments on this clonotype: Its ends do not fully match the called genes, so a read error is possible. The rearrangement uses TRBV4-3 and TRBJ2-3; 8 bases match TRBD2. Per the germline V gene, CDR1 is LGHNA and CDR2 is YSLEER. This CDR3 spans 17 amino acids. The CDR3 DNA reads as TGCGCCAGCAGCCAAGATTTCACGGGGGGGCCGGGAGATATGCAGTATTTT. Translated, it gives CASSQDFTGGPGDMQYF.